The 19 T cell receptor beta chains below come from one sample, sequenced in a study of cytomegalovirus exposure and HLA in healthy donors. Researchers ran the PCR with 60 Vbeta and 13 Jbeta primers. Generated by immunoSEQ multiplex PCR, the TCRdb table keeps only in-frame clones and is missing some. The table records some 110,000 clones, less than 80% of them present only once. Input material: PBMCs. All receptors come from a woman aged 40-49 years in good health and CMV-seropositive.

V and J are TRBV5-1 and TRBJ2-3; the D gene is possibly TRBD2 (7 bases). Germline loops: CDR1 SGHRS, CDR2 YFSETQ. The V and J ends lost 6 bases and 1 base respectively, with 12 bases between them. The CDR3 consists of 14 residues. The CDR3 protein is CASNGGAGTDTQYF. CDR3 nucleotide sequence: TGCGCCAGCAATGGGGGGGCCGGCACAGATACGCAGTATTTT.

This clone was detected once. The V call is TRBV6-1, the J call TRBJ2-5, with D unresolved. The V and J ends lost 4 bases and 0 bases respectively, with 15 bases between them. Germline CDR1 MNHNS, CDR2 SASEGT. CDR3 length: 16 amino acids. The CDR3 loop is CASSVNSGNHQETQYF. The CDR3 nucleotides read TGTGCCAGCAGTGTCAACTCAGGCAACCACCAAGAGACCCAGTACTTC.

This chain joins TRBV28 and TRBJ1-1, with D perhaps matching TRBD1 (5 bases). This CDR3 comprises 13 residues. The germline V gene has CDR1 MDHEN and CDR2 SYDVKM. Trimming left V 6 bases short and J 2 bases short, with 10 bases between. CDR3 protein: CASRSTANTEAFF. In DNA form, the CDR3 reads TGTGCCAGCAGGTCGACAGCAAACACTGAAGCTTTCTTT.

J is TRBJ2-7 and V is TRBV5-4; the D gene is possibly TRBD2 (6 bases). The V end was cut by 4 bases, the J end by 0 bases, with 11 bases between. The CDR3 contains 14 residues. Germline V gene sequence: CDR1 SGHNT, CDR2 YYREEE (reference sequence). The chain's CDR3 is CASSPGTFSYEQYF. CDR3 nucleotide sequence: TGTGCCAGCAGCCCTGGGACTTTCTCCTACGAGCAGTACTTC.

The chain joins TRBV28 to TRBJ1-2; D perhaps matches TRBD1 (6 bases). Trimming took 5 bases from V and 8 from J, leaving 12 bases between them. The CDR3 covers 12 residues. CDR1 and CDR2 (germline): MDHEN, SYDVKM. CDR3 DNA: TGTGCCAGCAGTCAGGGGTGGCGCGGCTACACCTTC. This translates into CASSQGWRGYTF.

The rearrangement uses TRBV4-3 and TRBJ2-2; D is perhaps TRBD1 (6 bases). Germline lookup yields CDR1 LGHNA and CDR2 YSLEER. Between the trimmed V and J ends, which lost 5 bases and 9 bases, there was a span of 13 bases. CDR3 length equals 13 residues. DNA for the CDR3: TGCGCCAGCAGCATACAGGGTTCCAGGGAGCTGTTTTTT. This codes for CASSIQGSRELFF.

The V gene is TRBV18, the J gene TRBJ1-1; 8 bases are a match to TRBD1. The germline V gene has CDR1 KGHSH and CDR2 LQKENI. The CDR3 loop spans 14 amino acids. With V trimmed by 4 bases and J by 1 base, 2 bases remained unmatched. CDR3 in amino acids: CASSRTGRNTEAFF. The CDR3 nucleotides are TGTGCCAGCTCACGGACAGGGCGGAACACTGAAGCTTTCTTT.

The CDR3 protein is CASSKLGLAGDHEQYF. DNA of the CDR3: TGTGCCAGCAGCAAGTTGGGACTAGCGGGAGATCACGAGCAGTACTTC. The chain has TRBV5-4 and TRBJ2-7, with 14 bases aligning to TRBD2. V dropped 4 bases and J dropped 5; count of bases not matched to a gene: 8. The CDR3 loop spans 16 amino acids. Germline loops: CDR1 SGHNT, CDR2 YYREEE (reference sequence).

This chain links TRBV7-8 with TRBJ2-1, with D perhaps matching TRBD2 (6 bases). Germline V gene lookup returns CDR1 SGHVS and CDR2 FQNEAQ. The ends were cut back, 6 bases at V and 4 bases at J, with 16 bases in the middle. The length of the CDR3 is 15 residues. CDR3 in amino acids: CASSHGGLIYNEQFF. The CDR3 DNA sequence: TGTGCCAGCAGTCACGGGGGACTGATATACAATGAGCAGTTCTTC.

This clone was detected once. The chain links TRBV12-5 to TRBJ2-1; TRBD2 might be the D (6 bases). Germline V gene lookup returns CDR1 LGHNT and CDR2 FRNRAP. V lost 4 bases to trimming and J lost 9 bases, with 19 bases between them. This CDR3 has 15 residues. This chain's CDR3 is CASGSPGAAWGEQFF. In nucleotides, the CDR3 is TGTGCTAGTGGTTCACCGGGAGCCGCTTGGGGTGAGCAGTTCTTC.

V gene TRBV19 combines with J gene TRBJ2-7; D gene uncertain. There are 15 residues in the CDR3. CDR1 and CDR2 from the germline V gene are LNHDA and SQIVND (reference sequence). V shed 1 base and J shed 0 bases, with 10 bases lying between them. CDR3 sequence (DNA): TGTGCCAGTAGTATAGTGGCCAGGCCCTCCTACGAGCAGTACTTC. This translates into CASSIVARPSYEQYF.

This chain connects TRBV30 to TRBJ2-7; D unresolved. Germline V CDR1 and CDR2: GTSNPN, SVGIG (reference sequence). The CDR3 extends over 14 amino acids. Trimming took 0 bases from V and 2 from J, leaving 11 bases between them. The CDR3 DNA follows: TGTGCCTGGAGTGTCCTTTTTCCCCCCTACGAGCAGTACTTC. The encoded protein is CAWSVLFPPYEQYF.

Worth noting for this clone: One junction end disagrees with the germline gene, perhaps due to a read error. The rearrangement links TRBV28 to TRBJ2-2, with D uncertain. Germline V gene sequence: CDR1 MDHEN, CDR2 SYDVKM. There are 11 residues in the CDR3. The DNA of the CDR3 is TGCGGGTCAGAAAACACCGGGGAGCTGTTTTTT. Translated: CGSENTGELFF.

The chain carries TRBV15 and TRBJ2-3, with 10 nucleotides matching TRBD2. The germline gives CDR1 LNHNV, CDR2 YYDKDF (reference sequence). The CDR3 loop spans 17 amino acids. The trim removed 0 bases at V and 4 bases at J, leaving 7 bases unmatched. CDR3 nucleotides: TGTGCCACCAGCAGAGATCATAGCGGGAGGACCTCAGATACGCAGTATTTT. Translation gives CATSRDHSGRTSDTQYF.

The chain combines TRBV5-1 with TRBJ2-2; TRBD2 is a possible D gene (5 bases). Germline CDR1 SGHRS, CDR2 YFSETQ. Trimming cost V 4 bases and J 0 bases, with 10 bases left between them. This CDR3 has 15 amino acids. This CDR3 reads CASSIATANTGELFF. The CDR3 DNA is TGCGCCAGCAGCATAGCGACCGCGAACACCGGGGAGCTGTTTTTT.

This rearrangement joins TRBV30 to TRBJ1-6; D is ambiguous. This CDR3 contains 13 residues. Germline CDR1 is GTSNPN and CDR2 is SVGIG (reference sequence). The V gene lost 0 bases and the J gene lost 4 bases, with 4 bases spanning the gap. The CDR3, as DNA: TGTGCCTGGAGTGTTCGGTATAATTCACCCCTCCACTTT. Translating it yields CAWSVRYNSPLHF.

The V call is TRBV4-3, the J call TRBJ2-1; unclear D gene. V gave up 0 bases and J gave up 3 bases, with 15 bases separating them. The CDR3 is 17 amino acids. CDR1 is LGHNA and CDR2 is YSLEER in the germline V gene. CDR3: CASSQDVARRSYNEQFF. CDR3 in DNA: TGCGCCAGCAGCCAAGATGTTGCCAGAAGAAGCTACAATGAGCAGTTCTTC.

The V and J genes are TRBV18 and TRBJ1-2, with 9 nucleotides matching TRBD1. The CDR3 sequence is 15 residues long. Germline CDR1 is KGHSH and CDR2 is LQKENI. J was trimmed by 3 bases and V by 6 bases; bases with no gene match: 8. The CDR3 sequence is CASSPSGQGDYGYTF. DNA for the CDR3: TGTGCCAGCTCCCCATCGGGACAGGGTGACTATGGCTACACCTTC.

This clone has just one count. The gene calls are TRBV15 and TRBJ2-3; D remains unclear. The CDR3 totals 14 residues. CDR1 is LNHNV, CDR2 YYDKDF, per germline (reference sequence). Trimming removed 1 base at V and 4 bases at J, with 9 bases between. This CDR3 is CATSRGIIPDTQYF. In DNA, the CDR3 is TGTGCCACCAGCAGAGGTATAATTCCAGATACGCAGTATTTT.